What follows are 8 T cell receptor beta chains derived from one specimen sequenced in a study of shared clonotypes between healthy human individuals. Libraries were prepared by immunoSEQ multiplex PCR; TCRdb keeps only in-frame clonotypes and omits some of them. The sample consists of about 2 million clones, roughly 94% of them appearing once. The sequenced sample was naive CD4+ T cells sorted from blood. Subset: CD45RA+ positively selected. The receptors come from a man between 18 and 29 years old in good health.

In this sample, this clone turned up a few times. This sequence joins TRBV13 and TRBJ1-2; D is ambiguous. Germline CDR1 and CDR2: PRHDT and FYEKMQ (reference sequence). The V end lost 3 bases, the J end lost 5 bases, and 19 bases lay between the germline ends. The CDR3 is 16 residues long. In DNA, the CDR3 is TGTGCCAGCAGCTTCGGGCGGACTAAAGACCTTTATGGCTACACCTTC. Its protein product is CASSFGRTKDLYGYTF. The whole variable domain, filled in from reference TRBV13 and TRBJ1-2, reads AAGVIQSPRHLIKEKRETATLKCYPIPRHDTVYWYQQGPGQDPQFLISFYEKMQSDKGSIPDRFSAQQFSDYHSELNMSSLELGDSALYFCASSFGRTKDLYGYTFGSGTRLTVV.

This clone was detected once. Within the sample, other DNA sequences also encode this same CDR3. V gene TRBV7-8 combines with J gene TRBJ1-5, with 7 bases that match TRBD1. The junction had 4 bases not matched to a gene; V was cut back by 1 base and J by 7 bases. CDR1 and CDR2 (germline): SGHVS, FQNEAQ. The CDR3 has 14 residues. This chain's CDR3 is CASSLVQGGQPQHF. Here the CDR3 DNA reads TGTGCCAGCAGCTTAGTCCAGGGGGGCCAGCCCCAGCATTTT.

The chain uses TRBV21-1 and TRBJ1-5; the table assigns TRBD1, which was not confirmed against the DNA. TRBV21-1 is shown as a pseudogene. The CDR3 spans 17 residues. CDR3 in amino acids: CASSKLGQGEKSQPQHF. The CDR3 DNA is TGTGCCAGCAGCAAACTGGGACAGGGGGAAAAGAGTCAGCCCCAGCATTTT.

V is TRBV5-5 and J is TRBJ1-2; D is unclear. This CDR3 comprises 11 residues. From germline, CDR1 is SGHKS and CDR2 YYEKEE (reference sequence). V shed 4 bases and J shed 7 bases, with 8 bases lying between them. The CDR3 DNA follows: TGTGCCAGCAGCCCCGACATTGGCTACACCTTC. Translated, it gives CASSPDIGYTF.

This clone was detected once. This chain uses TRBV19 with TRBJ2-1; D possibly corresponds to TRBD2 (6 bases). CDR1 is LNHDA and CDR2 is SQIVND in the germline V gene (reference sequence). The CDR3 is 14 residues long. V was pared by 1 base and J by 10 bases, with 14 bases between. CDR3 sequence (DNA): TGTGCCAGTAGTATAGCGGGACTTCGGGGAGAGCAGTTCTTC. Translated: CASSIAGLRGEQFF.

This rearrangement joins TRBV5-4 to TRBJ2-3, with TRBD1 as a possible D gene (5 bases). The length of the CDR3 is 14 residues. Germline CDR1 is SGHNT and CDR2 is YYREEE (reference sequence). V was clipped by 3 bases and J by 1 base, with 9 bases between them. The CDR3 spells CASSWGSGTDTQYF. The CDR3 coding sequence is TGTGCCAGCAGCTGGGGCTCTGGCACAGATACGCAGTATTTT.

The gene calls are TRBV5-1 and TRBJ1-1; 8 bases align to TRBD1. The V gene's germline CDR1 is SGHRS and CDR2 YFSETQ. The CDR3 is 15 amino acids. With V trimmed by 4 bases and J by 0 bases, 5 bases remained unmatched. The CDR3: CASSHGQGMNTEAFF. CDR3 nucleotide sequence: TGCGCCAGCAGCCACGGACAGGGCATGAACACTGAAGCTTTCTTT.

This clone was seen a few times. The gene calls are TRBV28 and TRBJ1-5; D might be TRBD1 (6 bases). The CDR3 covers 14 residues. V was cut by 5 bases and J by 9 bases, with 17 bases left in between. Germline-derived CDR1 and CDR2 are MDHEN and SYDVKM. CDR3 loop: CASSIPRTVVPQHF. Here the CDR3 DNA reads TGTGCCAGCAGTATTCCTCGGACAGTCGTGCCCCAGCATTTT.